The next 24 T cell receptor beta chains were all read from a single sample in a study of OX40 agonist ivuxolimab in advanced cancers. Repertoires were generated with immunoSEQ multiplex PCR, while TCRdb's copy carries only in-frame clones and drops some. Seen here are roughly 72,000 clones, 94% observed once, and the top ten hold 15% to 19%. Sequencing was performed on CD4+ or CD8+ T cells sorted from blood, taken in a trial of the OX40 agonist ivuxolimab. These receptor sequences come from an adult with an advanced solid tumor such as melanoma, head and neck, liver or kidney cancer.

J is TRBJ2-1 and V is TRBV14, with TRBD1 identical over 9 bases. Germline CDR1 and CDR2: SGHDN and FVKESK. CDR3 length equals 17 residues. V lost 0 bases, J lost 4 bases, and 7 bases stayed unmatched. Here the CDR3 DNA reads TGTGCCAGCAGCCAAGATTTGACAGGGGGTTATTACAATGAGCAGTTCTTC. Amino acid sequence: CASSQDLTGGYYNEQFF. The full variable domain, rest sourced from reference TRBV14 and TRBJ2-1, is EAGVTQFPSHSVIEKGQTVTLRCDPISGHDNLYWYRRVMGKEIKFLLHFVKESKQDESGMPNNRFLAERTGGTYSTLKVQPAELEDSGVYFCASSQDLTGGYYNEQFFGPGTRLTVL.

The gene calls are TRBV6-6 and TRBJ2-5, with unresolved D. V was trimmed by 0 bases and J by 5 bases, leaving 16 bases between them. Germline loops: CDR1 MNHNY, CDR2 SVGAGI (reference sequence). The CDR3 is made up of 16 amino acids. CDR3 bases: TGTGCCAGCAGTTACTCTCTTTTCGACCCATGGGAGACCCAGTACTTC. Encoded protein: CASSYSLFDPWETQYF.

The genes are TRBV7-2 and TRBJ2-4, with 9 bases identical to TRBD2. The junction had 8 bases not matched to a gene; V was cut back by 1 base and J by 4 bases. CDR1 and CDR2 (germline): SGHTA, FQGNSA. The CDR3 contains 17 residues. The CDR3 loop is CASSLGERTSAKNIQYF. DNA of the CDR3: TGTGCCAGCAGCTTAGGAGAGAGGACTAGCGCGAAAAACATTCAGTACTTC.

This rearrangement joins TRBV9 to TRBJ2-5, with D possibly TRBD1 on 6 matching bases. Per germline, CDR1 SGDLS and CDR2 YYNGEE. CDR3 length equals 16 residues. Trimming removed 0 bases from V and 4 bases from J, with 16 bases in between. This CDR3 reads CASSVEGWGQGETQYF. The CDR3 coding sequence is TGTGCCAGCAGCGTAGAGGGCTGGGGGCAGGGAGAGACCCAGTACTTC.

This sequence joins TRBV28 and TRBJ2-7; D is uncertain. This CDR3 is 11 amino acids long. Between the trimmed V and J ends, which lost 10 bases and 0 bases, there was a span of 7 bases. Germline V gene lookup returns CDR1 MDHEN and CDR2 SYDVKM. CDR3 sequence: CATDSSYEQYF. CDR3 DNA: TGTGCCACCGACTCCTCCTACGAGCAGTACTTC.

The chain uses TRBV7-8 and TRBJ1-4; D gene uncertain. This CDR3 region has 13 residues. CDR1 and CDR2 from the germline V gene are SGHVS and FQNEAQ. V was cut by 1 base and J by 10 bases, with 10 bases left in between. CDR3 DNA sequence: TGTGCCAGCAGCTTAGAGGCCCGGAGAAAACTGTTTTTT. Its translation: CASSLEARRKLFF.

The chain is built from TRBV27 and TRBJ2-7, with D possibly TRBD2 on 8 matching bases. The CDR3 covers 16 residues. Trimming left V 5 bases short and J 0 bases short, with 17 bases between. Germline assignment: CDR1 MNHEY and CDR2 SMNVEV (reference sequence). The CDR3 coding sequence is TGTGCCAGCAGTCGGGAGGGACAGTTTTTCTCCTACGAGCAGTACTTC. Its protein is CASSREGQFFSYEQYF.

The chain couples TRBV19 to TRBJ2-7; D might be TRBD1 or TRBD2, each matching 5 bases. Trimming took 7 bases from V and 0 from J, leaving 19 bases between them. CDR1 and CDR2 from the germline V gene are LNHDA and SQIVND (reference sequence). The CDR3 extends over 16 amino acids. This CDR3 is CASKERDGPSSYEQYF. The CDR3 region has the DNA TGTGCCAGTAAAGAGAGGGACGGACCCAGCTCCTACGAGCAGTACTTC.

The CDR3 DNA reads TGCGCCAGCAGCCAAACCCGGACCGGGACGAACTATGGCTACACCTTC. It translates to CASSQTRTGTNYGYTF. The rearrangement links TRBV4-1 to TRBJ1-2; D is perhaps TRBD1 (5 bases). There are 16 residues in the CDR3. Germline V CDR1 and CDR2: MGHRA, YSYEKL. V was clipped by 2 bases and J by 2 bases, with 15 bases between them.

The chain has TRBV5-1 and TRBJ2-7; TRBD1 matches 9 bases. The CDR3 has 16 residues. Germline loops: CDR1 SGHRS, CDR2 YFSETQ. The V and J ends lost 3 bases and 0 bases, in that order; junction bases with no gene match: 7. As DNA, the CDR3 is TGCGCCAGCAGCTCAACAGGGGGCCCTTTCTCCTACGAGCAGTACTTC. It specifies CASSSTGGPFSYEQYF.

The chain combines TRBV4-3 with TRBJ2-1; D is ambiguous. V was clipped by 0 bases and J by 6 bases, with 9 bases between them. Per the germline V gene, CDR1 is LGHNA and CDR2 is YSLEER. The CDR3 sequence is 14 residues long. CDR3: CASSQESVGNEQFF. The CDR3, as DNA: TGCGCCAGCAGCCAAGAATCCGTTGGCAATGAGCAGTTCTTC.

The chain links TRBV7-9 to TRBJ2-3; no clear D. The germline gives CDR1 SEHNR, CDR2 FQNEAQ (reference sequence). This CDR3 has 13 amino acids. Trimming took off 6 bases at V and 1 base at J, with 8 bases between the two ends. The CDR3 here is CASSLGGTDTQYF. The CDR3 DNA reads TGTGCCAGCAGTTTGGGCGGCACAGATACGCAGTATTTT.

The CDR3 sequence is CASSLDLRDRRTDTQYF. CDR3 bases: TGTGCCAGCAGCTTAGACCTAAGGGACAGGCGCACAGATACGCAGTATTTT. This chain joins TRBV7-9 and TRBJ2-3; TRBD1 matches at 8 bases. The CDR3 runs 17 residues. The trim removed 1 base at V and 1 base at J, leaving 7 bases unmatched. Germline assignment: CDR1 SEHNR and CDR2 FQNEAQ (reference sequence). Drawing the rest from reference TRBV7-9 and TRBJ2-3, the complete variable domain is DTGVSQNPRHKITKRGQNVTFRCDPISEHNRLYWYRQTLGQGPEFLTYFQNEAQLEKSRLLSDRFSAERPKGSFSTLEIQRTEQGDSAMYLCASSLDLRDRRTDTQYFGPGTRLTVL.

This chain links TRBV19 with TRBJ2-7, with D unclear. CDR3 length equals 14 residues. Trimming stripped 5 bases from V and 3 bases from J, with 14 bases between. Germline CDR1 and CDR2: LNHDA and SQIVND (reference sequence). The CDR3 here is CASSHVLGDYEQYF. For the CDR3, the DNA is TGTGCCAGTAGTCATGTCCTAGGAGACTACGAGCAGTACTTC. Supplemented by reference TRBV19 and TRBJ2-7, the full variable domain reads DGGITQSPKYLFRKEGQNVTLSCEQNLNHDAMYWYRQDPGQGLRLIYYSQIVNDFQKGDIAEGYSVSREKKESFPLTVTSAQKNPTAFYLCASSHVLGDYEQYFGPGTRLTVT.

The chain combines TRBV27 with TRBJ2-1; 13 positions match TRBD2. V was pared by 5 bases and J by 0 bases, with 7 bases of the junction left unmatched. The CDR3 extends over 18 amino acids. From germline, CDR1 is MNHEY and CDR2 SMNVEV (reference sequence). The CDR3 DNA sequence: TGTGCCAGCAGTGTGACTAGCGGGGGGCCGAGCTCCTACAATGAGCAGTTCTTC. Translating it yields CASSVTSGGPSSYNEQFF.

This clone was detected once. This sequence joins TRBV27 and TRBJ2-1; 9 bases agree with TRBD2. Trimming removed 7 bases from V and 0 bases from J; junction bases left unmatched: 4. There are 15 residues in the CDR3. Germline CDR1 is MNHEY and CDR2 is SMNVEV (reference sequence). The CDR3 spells CASILSGSSYNEQFF. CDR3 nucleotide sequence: TGTGCCAGCATACTTAGCGGGAGCTCCTACAATGAGCAGTTCTTC.

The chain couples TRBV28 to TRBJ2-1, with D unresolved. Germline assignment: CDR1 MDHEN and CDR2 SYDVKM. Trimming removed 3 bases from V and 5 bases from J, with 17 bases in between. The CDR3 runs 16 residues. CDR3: CASSLLLTEINNEQFF. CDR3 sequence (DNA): TGTGCCAGCAGTTTGCTTCTGACCGAGATAAACAATGAGCAGTTCTTC.

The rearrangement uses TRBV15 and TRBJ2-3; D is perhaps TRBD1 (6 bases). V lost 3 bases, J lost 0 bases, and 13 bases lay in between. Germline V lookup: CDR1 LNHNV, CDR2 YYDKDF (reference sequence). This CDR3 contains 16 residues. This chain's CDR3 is CATSSPRTESTDTQYF. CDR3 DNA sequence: TGTGCCACCAGCAGCCCTAGGACAGAGAGCACAGATACGCAGTATTTT.

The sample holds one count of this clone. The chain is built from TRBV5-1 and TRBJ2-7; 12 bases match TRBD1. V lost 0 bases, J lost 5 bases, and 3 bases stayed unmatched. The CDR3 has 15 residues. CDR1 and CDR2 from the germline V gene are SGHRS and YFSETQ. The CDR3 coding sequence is TGCGCCAGCAGCTTGGGCGGGACAGGGGGCCACGAGCAGTACTTC. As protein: CASSLGGTGGHEQYF.

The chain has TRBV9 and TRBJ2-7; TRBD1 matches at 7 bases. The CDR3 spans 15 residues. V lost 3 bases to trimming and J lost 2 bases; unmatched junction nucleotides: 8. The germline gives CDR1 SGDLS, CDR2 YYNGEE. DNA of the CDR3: TGTGCCAGCAGCGAGTCACAGGGGCTAACCTACGAGCAGTACTTC. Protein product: CASSESQGLTYEQYF.

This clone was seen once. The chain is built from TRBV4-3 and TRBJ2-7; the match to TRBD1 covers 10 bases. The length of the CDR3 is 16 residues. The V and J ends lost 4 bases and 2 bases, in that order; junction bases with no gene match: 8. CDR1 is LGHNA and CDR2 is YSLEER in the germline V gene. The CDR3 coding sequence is TGCGCCAGCAGCCTGAATGGGGACAGGGGAACCTACGAGCAGTACTTC. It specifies CASSLNGDRGTYEQYF.

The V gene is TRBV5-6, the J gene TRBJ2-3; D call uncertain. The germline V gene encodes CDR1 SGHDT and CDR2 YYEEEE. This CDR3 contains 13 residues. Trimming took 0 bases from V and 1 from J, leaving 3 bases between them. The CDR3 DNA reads TGTGCCAGCAGCTTGGGTGGCACAGATACGCAGTATTTT. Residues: CASSLGGTDTQYF.

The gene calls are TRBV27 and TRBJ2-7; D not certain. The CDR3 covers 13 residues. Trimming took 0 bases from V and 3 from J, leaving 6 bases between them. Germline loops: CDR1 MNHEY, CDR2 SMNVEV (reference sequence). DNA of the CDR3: TGTGCCAGCAGTTTATCGGCCCTCTACGAGCAGTACTTC. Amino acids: CASSLSALYEQYF.

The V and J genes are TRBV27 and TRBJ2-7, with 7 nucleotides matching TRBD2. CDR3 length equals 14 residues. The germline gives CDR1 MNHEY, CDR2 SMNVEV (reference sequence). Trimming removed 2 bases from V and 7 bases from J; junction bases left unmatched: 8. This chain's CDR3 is CASSLPGLVREQYF. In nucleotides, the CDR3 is TGTGCCAGCAGTTTACCCGGACTAGTCCGGGAGCAGTACTTC.